This T cell receptor beta chain appears in the sequencing data of a study of vaccination effects on CD4 cells after COVID-19. Across the study: Viral peptide pool expansion of antigen-specific CD4+ T cells preceded sequencing in the ViraFEST assay. Peptides at about 9.9 ug/ml and IL-2 at approximately 9.1 IU/ml were added to a few million PBMC per well. Study-wide results and limits: Pronounced clonal contraction occurred in clones induced by infection and by vaccine late after vaccination.

Subsequent to a culture period of under 11 days, CD4+ T cells were isolated. Of the BNT162b2 and mRNA-1273 vaccines, participants received two doses of one or the other. Half-medium changes using IL-2 medium occurred on days 3 and 7. On this clone itself: The antigen is not known.

With 3 bases clipped from V and 7 bases from J, the junction kept 8 bases outside the gene matches. Germline CDR1 reads ENHRY; CDR2 reads SYGVKD. The CDR3 loop spans 16 amino acids. The repertoire was sequenced with immunoSEQ multiplex PCR; TCRdb's copy has only in-frame clones and lacks some. The sample holds 45,000 to 55,000 clones; around 70% are singletons and the top ten take 7%. The TCR sequence derives from a human donor who received a COVID-19 vaccine. Sequenced material: CD4+ T cells from PBMCs cultured without peptide, taken after COVID-19 vaccination. The rearrangement joins TRBV10-3 to TRBJ2-1; 11 nucleotides agree with TRBD2. The CDR3 loop reads CAISDSVSSGRNEQFF. CDR3 sequence (DNA): TGTGCCATCAGTGATTCGGTGTCTAGCGGGAGGAATGAGCAGTTCTTC.